This T cell receptor beta chain comes out of a study of shared clonotypes between healthy human individuals. Profiling relied on immunoSEQ multiplex PCR, and the TCRdb table lists in-frame clones only, not all of them. This sample yields about 1.1 million clones, of which approximately 77% are seen a single time; 0.89% belongs to the top ten. CDR1 is MDHEN and CDR2 is SYDVKM in the germline V gene. V lost 6 bases to trimming and J lost 2 bases, with 20 bases between them. The CDR3 is 17 residues long. The sequencing input was memory CD4+ T cells from PBMCs. Documented subset: CD45RA-negative fraction. J is TRBJ1-5 and V is TRBV28; a possible D gene is TRBD1 (6 bases). This sequence was found in a man in his late teens or twenties in good health. Some clones in this sample may be carry-over from other donors' samples. CDR3 sequence (DNA): TGTGCCAGCAGCCTAGGTGGGGGGGGCATGGGCAATCAGCCCCAGCATTTT. It yields the protein CASSLGGGGMGNQPQHF. Looking up the rest from reference TRBV28 and TRBJ1-5 gives the full variable domain: DVKVTQSSRYLVKRTGEKVFLECVQDMDHENMFWYRQDPGLGLRLIYFSYDVKMKEKGDIPEGYSVSREKKERFSLILESASTNQTSMYLCASSLGGGGMGNQPQHFGDGTRLSIL.